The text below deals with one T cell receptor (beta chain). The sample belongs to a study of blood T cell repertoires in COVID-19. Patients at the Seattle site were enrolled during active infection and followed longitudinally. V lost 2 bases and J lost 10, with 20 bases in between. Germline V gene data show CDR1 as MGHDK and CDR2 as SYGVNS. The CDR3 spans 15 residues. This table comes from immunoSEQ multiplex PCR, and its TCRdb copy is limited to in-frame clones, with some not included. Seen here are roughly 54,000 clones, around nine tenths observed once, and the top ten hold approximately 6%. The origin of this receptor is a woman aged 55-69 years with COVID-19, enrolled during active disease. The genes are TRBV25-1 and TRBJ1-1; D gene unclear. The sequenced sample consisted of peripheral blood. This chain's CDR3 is CASSEIGGSGGRAFF. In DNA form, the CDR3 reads TGTGCCAGCAGTGAAATTGGTGGTAGTGGAGGGCGAGCTTTCTTT.